These 10 T cell receptor beta chains originate from one sample sequenced in a study of cytomegalovirus exposure and HLA in healthy donors. Produced via immunoSEQ multiplex PCR; TCRdb's table is partial and in-frame only. The table has about 330,000 clones, roughly 87% seen once. The specimen sequenced was PBMCs. Source of these receptors: a woman aged 30 to 39 in good health and CMV-seropositive.

The rearrangement joins TRBV19 to TRBJ1-1; 7 bases line up with TRBD1. Looked up from germline, CDR1 is LNHDA and CDR2 is SQIVND (reference sequence). V dropped 4 bases and J dropped 3; count of bases not matched to a gene: 2. The CDR3 consists of 13 residues. CDR3 DNA: TGTGCCAGTAGTACCACAGGGGACACTGAAGCTTTCTTT. Protein sequence: CASSTTGDTEAFF.

The chain employs TRBV19 and TRBJ1-2, with TRBD1 identical over 8 bases. The CDR3 runs 14 residues. The V segment lost 4 bases and the J segment 6 bases; nucleotides outside the gene matches: 7. The germline V gene encodes CDR1 LNHDA and CDR2 SQIVND (reference sequence). The CDR3 sequence is CASSTQGAYNGYTF. CDR3 nucleotides: TGTGCCAGTAGTACGCAGGGGGCTTATAATGGCTACACCTTC.

The chain employs TRBV9 and TRBJ2-1; D is ambiguous. There are 15 residues in the CDR3. The germline gives CDR1 SGDLS, CDR2 YYNGEE. The germline V and J ends were trimmed by 2 bases and 3 bases, with 12 bases remaining between them. The CDR3 spells CASSVTGNIYNEQFF. The CDR3 DNA reads as TGTGCCAGCAGCGTTACCGGAAACATCTACAATGAGCAGTTCTTC.

V is TRBV2 and J is TRBJ1-6; D is unresolved. The CDR3 has 13 amino acids. The V gene's germline CDR1 is SNHLY and CDR2 FYNNEI. V lost 10 bases and J lost 0, with 7 bases in between. In nucleotides, the CDR3 is TGTGCCACTCGGAGCTCCTATAATTCACCCCTCCACTTT. Translating it yields CATRSSYNSPLHF.

The V call is TRBV2, the J call TRBJ2-1, with D perhaps TRBD2 (8 bases). The CDR3 extends over 16 amino acids. The germline CDR1 and CDR2 sequences are SNHLY and FYNNEI. V was trimmed by 6 bases and J by 2 bases, leaving 17 bases between them. In DNA, the CDR3 is TGTGCCAGCAGCCGGGACAGCGGGAGTCCCTACAATGAGCAGTTCTTC. As protein: CASSRDSGSPYNEQFF.

The chain joins TRBV29-1 to TRBJ2-3, with D possibly TRBD1 on 5 matching bases. The germline V and J ends were trimmed by 7 bases and 4 bases, with 9 bases remaining between them. The germline gives CDR1 SQVTM, CDR2 ANQGSEA. The CDR3 consists of 11 residues. The CDR3 coding sequence is TGCAGCGGATCAGGGCCAGATACGCAGTATTTT. This encodes CSGSGPDTQYF.

This clone came up a few times. The V gene is TRBV6-5, the J gene TRBJ1-2; D uncertain. The CDR3 spans 12 residues. Looked up from germline, CDR1 is MNHEY and CDR2 is SVGAGI. The V end was cut by 0 bases, the J end by 4 bases, with 3 bases between. This chain's CDR3 is CASSYSGYGYTF. CDR3 nucleotides: TGTGCCAGCAGTTACTCGGGCTATGGCTACACCTTC.

This chain links TRBV9 with TRBJ2-1, with D maybe TRBD2 (5 bases). This CDR3 spans 15 amino acids. Trimming removed 0 bases from V and 3 bases from J, with 10 bases in between. CDR1 is SGDLS, CDR2 YYNGEE, per germline. The CDR3 spells CASSVVEGFYNEQFF. The CDR3 nucleotides are TGTGCCAGCAGCGTAGTTGAGGGTTTCTACAATGAGCAGTTCTTC.

This clone is categorized as medium-sized. This chain uses TRBV4-3 with TRBJ2-7; tentatively, D is TRBD1 (6 bases). The ends were cut back, 0 bases at V and 3 bases at J, with 18 bases in the middle. Germline values: CDR1 LGHNA, CDR2 YSLEER. The CDR3 contains 17 residues. CDR3 region: CASSQEGAADRDYEQYF. CDR3 nucleotide sequence: TGCGCCAGCAGCCAAGAAGGGGCAGCGGACAGAGACTACGAGCAGTACTTC.

Only a few counts were recorded for this clone. The genes are TRBV27 and TRBJ1-5; 7 bases match TRBD1. Germline V CDR1 and CDR2: MNHEY, SMNVEV (reference sequence). This CDR3 region has 13 residues. V was pared by 6 bases and J by 6 bases, with 5 bases of the junction left unmatched. The CDR3 sequence is CASRPGGAQPQHF. The DNA for the CDR3 is TGTGCCAGCAGGCCAGGGGGAGCTCAGCCCCAGCATTTT.